These 5 T cell receptor beta chains share one sample of origin, sequenced in a study of T-cell reconstitution after alpha-beta-depleted transplantation in children. Unique molecular identifiers tagged the TCRbeta library. TCRdb used MiXCR to reprocess the PCR reads, holding one entry per CDR3 protein. Here the sample spans hundreds of thousands of distinct CDR3 sequences, about a tenth being singletons. The source material was PBMCs, sampled before TCRalphabeta/CD19-depleted stem cell transplant. The receptors were gathered from a child in the first two years of life with acute myeloid leukemia, due to receive a stem cell transplant.

This clonotype has ten or more counts. The chain couples TRBV24-1 to TRBJ2-1; D unclear. Deletions cut 3 bases from V and 2 bases from J, with 10 bases between. Germline V lookup: CDR1 KGHDR, CDR2 SFDVKD. The CDR3 totals 15 residues. This chain's CDR3 is CATSDLGQTYNEQFF. The CDR3, as DNA: TGTGCCACCAGTGATCTGGGTCAAACCTACAATGAGCAGTTCTTC.

This clonotype has just a few counts. V and J are TRBV7-6 and TRBJ1-4; the D is unclear. CDR1 SGHVS and CDR2 FNYEAQ come from the germline V gene. Trimming took 1 base from V and 7 from J, leaving 13 bases between them. The CDR3 length is 15 residues. CDR3 bases: TGTGCCAGCAGCTTAGGGTGGAATTTCCGTGAAAAACTGTTTTTT. Translated: CASSLGWNFREKLFF.

Many counts were recorded for this clonotype. This chain uses TRBV20-1 with TRBJ2-1; a possible D gene is TRBD2 (6 bases). The germline V gene has CDR1 DFQATT and CDR2 SNEGSKA (reference sequence). The CDR3 runs to 11 residues. V was cut by 3 bases and J by 9 bases, with 9 bases left in between. CDR3 sequence: CSASGRSEQFF. The CDR3 DNA reads TGCAGTGCTAGCGGGAGAAGTGAGCAGTTCTTC.

This clonotype appeared a few times. The chain employs TRBV20-1 and TRBJ2-5, with 7 bases that match TRBD2. The V and J ends lost 4 bases and 4 bases, in that order; junction bases with no gene match: 9. Germline assignment: CDR1 DFQATT and CDR2 SNEGSKA (reference sequence). The CDR3 length is 14 residues. CDR3 DNA sequence: TGCAGTGCTACTCCGGGGGGAGCCCGAGAGACCCAGTACTTC. This codes for CSATPGGARETQYF.

There are many counts of this clonotype. The chain employs TRBV7-2 and TRBJ2-7; 8 bases match TRBD2. Per the germline V gene, CDR1 is SGHTA and CDR2 is FQGNSA. The CDR3 is made up of 14 amino acids. The V gene end was trimmed by 2 bases and the J gene end by 3 bases; junction bases not matched to a gene: 3. For the CDR3, the DNA is TGTGCCAGCAGCTTACCCAGCGGGAGCTACGAGCAGTACTTC. Its translation is CASSLPSGSYEQYF. Together with reference TRBV7-2 and TRBJ2-7, the CDR3 gives the full variable domain: GAGVSQSPSNKVTEKGKDVELRCDPISGHTALYWYRQSLGQGLEFLIYFQGNSAPDKSGLPSDRFSAERTGGSVSTLTIQRTQQEDSAVYLCASSLPSGSYEQYFGPGTRLTVT.